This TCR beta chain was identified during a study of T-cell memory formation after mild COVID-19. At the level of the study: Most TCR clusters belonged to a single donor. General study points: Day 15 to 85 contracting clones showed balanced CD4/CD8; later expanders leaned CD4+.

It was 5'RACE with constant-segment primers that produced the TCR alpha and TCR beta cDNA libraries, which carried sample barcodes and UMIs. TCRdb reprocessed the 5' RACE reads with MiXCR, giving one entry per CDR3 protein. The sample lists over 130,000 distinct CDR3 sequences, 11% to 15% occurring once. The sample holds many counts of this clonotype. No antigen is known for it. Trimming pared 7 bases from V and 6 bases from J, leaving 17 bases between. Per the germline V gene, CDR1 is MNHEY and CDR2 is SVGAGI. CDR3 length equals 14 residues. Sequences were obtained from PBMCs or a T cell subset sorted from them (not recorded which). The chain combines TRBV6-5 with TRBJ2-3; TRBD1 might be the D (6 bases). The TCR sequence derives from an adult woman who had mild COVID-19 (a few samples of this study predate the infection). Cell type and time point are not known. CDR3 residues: CASTPEQGSDTQYF. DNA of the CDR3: TGTGCCAGCACCCCCGAACAGGGAAGCGATACGCAGTATTTT.